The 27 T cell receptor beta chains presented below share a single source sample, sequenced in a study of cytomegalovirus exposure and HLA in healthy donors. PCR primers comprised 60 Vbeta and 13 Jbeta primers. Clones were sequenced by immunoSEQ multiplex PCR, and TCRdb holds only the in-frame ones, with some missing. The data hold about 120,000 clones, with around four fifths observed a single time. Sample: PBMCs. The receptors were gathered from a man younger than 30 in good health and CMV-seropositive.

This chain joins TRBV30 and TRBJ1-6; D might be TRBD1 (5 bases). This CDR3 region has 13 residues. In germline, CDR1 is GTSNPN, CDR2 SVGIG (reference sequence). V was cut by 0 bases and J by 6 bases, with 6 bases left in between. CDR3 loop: CAWSVGVNSPLHF. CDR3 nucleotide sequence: TGTGCCTGGAGTGTAGGGGTTAATTCACCCCTCCACTTT.

CDR3 loop: CASSPRYNEQFF. CDR3 DNA sequence: TGTGCCAGCAGCCCCCGTTACAATGAGCAGTTCTTC. V and J are TRBV11-2 and TRBJ2-1; no clear D. CDR1 and CDR2 (germline): SGHAT, FQNNGV. This CDR3 has 12 residues. Trimming left V 5 bases short and J 4 bases short, with 6 bases between.

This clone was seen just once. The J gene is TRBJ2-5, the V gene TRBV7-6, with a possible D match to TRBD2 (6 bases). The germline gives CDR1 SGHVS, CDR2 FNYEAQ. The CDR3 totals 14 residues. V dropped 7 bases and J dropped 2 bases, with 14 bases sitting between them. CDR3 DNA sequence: TGTGCCAGCACGACCGGGACTCCGCAAGAGACCCAGTACTTC. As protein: CASTTGTPQETQYF.

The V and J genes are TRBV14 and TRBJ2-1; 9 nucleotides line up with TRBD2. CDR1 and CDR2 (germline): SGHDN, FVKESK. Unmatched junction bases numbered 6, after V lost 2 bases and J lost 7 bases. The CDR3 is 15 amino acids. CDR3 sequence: CASSQWRGGSNEQFF. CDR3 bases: TGTGCCAGCAGCCAATGGCGGGGGGGCTCAAATGAGCAGTTCTTC.

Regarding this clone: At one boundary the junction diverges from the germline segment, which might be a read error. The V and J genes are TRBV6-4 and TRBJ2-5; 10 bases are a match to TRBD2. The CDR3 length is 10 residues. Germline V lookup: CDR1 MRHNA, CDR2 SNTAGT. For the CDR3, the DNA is TGTGCCAGCAGTGGGCTAGCGGGGGACTTC. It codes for CASSGLAGDF.

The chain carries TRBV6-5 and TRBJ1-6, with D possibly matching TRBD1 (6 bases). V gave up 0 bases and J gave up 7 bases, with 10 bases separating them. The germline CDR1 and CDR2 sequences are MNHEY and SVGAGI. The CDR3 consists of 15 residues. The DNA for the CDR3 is TGTGCCAGCAGTTACTCGATTCAGGGGAATTCACCCCTCCACTTT. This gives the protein CASSYSIQGNSPLHF.

The CDR3 bases are TGTGCCAGCACCCCCACCCCTGACAGTCAGCAAGAGACCCAGTACTTC. Its translation is CASTPTPDSQQETQYF. The gene calls are TRBV27 and TRBJ2-5, with a tentative D call TRBD1 (5 bases). Trimming removed 7 bases from V and 2 bases from J, with 20 bases in between. From germline, CDR1 is MNHEY and CDR2 SMNVEV (reference sequence). The CDR3 has 16 residues.

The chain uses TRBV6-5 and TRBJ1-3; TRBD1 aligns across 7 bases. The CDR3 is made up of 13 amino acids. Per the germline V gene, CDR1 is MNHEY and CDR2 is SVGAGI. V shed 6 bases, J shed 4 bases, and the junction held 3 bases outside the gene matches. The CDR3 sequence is CASRPTGGNTIYF. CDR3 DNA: TGTGCCAGCAGACCGACAGGGGGAAACACCATATATTTT.

The CDR3 spells CAWSRGGGDYNEQFF. CDR3 sequence (DNA): TGTGCCTGGAGTCGGGGCGGGGGGGATTACAATGAGCAGTTCTTC. The V call is TRBV30, the J call TRBJ2-1; 9 bases align to TRBD2. This CDR3 has 15 residues. Losses at the gene ends were 2 bases for V and 4 bases for J; bases not matched to a gene: 6. Germline CDR1 GTSNPN, CDR2 SVGIG (reference sequence).

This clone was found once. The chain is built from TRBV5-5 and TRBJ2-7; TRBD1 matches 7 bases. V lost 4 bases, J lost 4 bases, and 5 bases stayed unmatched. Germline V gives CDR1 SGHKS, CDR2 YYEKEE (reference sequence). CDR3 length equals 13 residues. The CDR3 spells CASSEGAMYEQYF. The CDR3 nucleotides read TGTGCCAGCAGCGAGGGGGCGATGTACGAGCAGTACTTC.

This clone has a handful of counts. CDR3 coding DNA: TGTGCCTCCTCCCGGGAGTTTAATTCACCCCTCCACTTT. The encoded protein is CASSREFNSPLHF. V and J are TRBV7-9 and TRBJ1-6; D gene uncertain. The CDR3 covers 13 residues. Trimming pared 11 bases from V and 6 bases from J, leaving 14 bases between. Germline CDR1 is SEHNR and CDR2 is FQNEAQ (reference sequence).

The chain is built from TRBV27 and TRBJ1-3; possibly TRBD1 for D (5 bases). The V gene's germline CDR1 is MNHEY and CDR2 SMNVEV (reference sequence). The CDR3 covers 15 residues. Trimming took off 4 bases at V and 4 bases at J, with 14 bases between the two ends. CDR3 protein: CASSSRAIAGNTIYF. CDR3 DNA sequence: TGTGCCAGCAGTTCCAGGGCTATAGCCGGAAACACCATATATTTT.

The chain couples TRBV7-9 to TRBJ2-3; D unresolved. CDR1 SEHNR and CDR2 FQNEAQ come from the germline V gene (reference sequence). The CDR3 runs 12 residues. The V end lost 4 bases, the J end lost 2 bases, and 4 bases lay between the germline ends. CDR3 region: CASSSYTDTQYF. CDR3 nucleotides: TGTGCCAGCAGCTCCTACACAGATACGCAGTATTTT.

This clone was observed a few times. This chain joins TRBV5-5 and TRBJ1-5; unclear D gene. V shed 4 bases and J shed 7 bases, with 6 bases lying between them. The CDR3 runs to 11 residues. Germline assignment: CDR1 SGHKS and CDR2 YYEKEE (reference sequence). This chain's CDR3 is CASSPVQPQHF. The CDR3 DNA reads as TGTGCCAGCAGCCCGGTCCAGCCCCAGCATTTT. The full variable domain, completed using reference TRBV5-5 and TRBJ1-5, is DAGVTQSPTHLIKTRGQQVTLRCSPISGHKSVSWYQQVLGQGPQFIFQYYEKEERGRGNFPDRFSARQFPNYSSELNVNALLLGDSALYLCASSPVQPQHFGDGTRLSIL.

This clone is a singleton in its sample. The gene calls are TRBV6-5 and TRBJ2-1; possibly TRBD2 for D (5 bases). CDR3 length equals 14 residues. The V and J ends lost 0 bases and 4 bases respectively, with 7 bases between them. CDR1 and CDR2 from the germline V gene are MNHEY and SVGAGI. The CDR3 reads CASSYSRVYNEQFF. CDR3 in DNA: TGTGCCAGCAGTTACTCGAGGGTTTACAATGAGCAGTTCTTC.

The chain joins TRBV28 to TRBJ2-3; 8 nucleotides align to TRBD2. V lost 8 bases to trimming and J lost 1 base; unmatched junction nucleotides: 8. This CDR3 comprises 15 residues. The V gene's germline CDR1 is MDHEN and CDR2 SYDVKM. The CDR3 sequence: CASYSGGVGTDTQYF. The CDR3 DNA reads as TGTGCCAGCTACTCCGGGGGGGTGGGCACAGATACGCAGTATTTT.

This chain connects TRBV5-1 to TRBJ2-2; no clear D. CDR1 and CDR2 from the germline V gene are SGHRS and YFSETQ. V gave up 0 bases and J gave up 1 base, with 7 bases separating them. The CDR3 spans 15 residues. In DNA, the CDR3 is TGCGCCAGCAGCTTGGCCCACAAGAACACCGGGGAGCTGTTTTTT. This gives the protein CASSLAHKNTGELFF.

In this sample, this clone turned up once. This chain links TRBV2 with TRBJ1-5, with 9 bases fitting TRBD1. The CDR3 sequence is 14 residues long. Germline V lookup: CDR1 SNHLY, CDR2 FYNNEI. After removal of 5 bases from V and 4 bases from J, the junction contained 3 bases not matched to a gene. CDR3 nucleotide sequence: TGTGCCAGCAGTTGGGGACAGGGTAATCAGCCCCAGCATTTT. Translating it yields CASSWGQGNQPQHF.

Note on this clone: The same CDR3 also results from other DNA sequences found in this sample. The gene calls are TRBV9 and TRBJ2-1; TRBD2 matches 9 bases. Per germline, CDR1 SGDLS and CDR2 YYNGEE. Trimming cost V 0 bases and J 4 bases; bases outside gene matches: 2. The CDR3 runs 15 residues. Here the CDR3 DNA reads TGTGCCAGCAGCGTAGAGGCGGGGGGGTACAATGAGCAGTTCTTC. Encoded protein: CASSVEAGGYNEQFF. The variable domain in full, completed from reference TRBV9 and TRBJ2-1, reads DSGVTQTPKHLITATGQRVTLRCSPRSGDLSVYWYQQSLDQGLQFLIQYYNGEERAKGNILERFSAQQFPDLHSELNLSSLELGDSALYFCASSVEAGGYNEQFFGPGTRLTVL.

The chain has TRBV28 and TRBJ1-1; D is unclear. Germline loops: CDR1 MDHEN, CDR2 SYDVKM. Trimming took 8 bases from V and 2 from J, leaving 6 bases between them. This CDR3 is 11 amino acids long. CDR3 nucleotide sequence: TGTGCCAGCGAAACTAACACTGAAGCTTTCTTT. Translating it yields CASETNTEAFF.

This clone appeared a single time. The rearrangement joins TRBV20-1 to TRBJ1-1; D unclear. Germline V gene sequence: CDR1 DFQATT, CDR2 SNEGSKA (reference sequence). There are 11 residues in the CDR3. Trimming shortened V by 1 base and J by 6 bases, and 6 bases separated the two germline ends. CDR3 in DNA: TGCAGTGCTAGAGGGAGCGCTGAAGCTTTCTTT. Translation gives CSARGSAEAFF.

The CDR3 region is CASSFSGGGYNEQFF. CDR3 in DNA: TGTGCCAGCAGCTTTAGCGGTGGAGGGTACAATGAGCAGTTCTTC. The chain combines TRBV2 with TRBJ2-1; D is perhaps TRBD2 (6 bases). The CDR3 length is 15 residues. The germline gives CDR1 SNHLY, CDR2 FYNNEI. Trimming left V 6 bases short and J 4 bases short, with 16 bases between.

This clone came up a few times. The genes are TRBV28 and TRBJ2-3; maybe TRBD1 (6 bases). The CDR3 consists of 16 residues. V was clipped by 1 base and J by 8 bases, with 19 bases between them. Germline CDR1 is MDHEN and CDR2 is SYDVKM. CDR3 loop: CASSLSSAGRGGTQYF. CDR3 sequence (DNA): TGTGCCAGCAGTTTATCCTCCGCAGGGAGAGGGGGTACGCAGTATTTT.

CDR3 coding DNA: TGTGCCAGCAGTTTATTAGGGACAATGAGCAATTCACCCCTCCACTTT. Translation gives CASSLLGTMSNSPLHF. This chain links TRBV28 with TRBJ1-6; D may be TRBD1 (6 bases). Germline V lookup: CDR1 MDHEN, CDR2 SYDVKM. Trimming stripped 1 base from V and 7 bases from J, with 14 bases between. The CDR3 is 16 amino acids.

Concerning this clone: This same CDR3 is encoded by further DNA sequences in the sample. CDR3 bases: TGTGCCAGCAGTACCCTAGCGGGGGGTTTGAACACCGGGGAGCTGTTTTTT. Translated: CASSTLAGGLNTGELFF. The chain links TRBV7-9 to TRBJ2-2, with 11 bases that match TRBD2. The V and J ends lost 6 bases and 1 base, in that order; junction bases with no gene match: 7. The CDR3 contains 17 residues. Germline lookup yields CDR1 SEHNR and CDR2 FQNEAQ (reference sequence).

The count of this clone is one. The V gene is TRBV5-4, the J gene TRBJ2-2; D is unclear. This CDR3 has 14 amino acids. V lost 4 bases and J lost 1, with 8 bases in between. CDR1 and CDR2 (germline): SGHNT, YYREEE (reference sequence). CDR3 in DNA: TGTGCCAGCAGCCCCCCAGGGAACACCGGGGAGCTGTTTTTT. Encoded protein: CASSPPGNTGELFF. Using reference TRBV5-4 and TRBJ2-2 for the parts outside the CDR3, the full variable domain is ETGVTQSPTHLIKTRGQQVTLRCSSQSGHNTVSWYQQALGQGPQFIFQYYREEENGRGNFPPRFSGLQFPNYSSELNVNALELDDSALYLCASSPPGNTGELFFGEGSRLTVL.

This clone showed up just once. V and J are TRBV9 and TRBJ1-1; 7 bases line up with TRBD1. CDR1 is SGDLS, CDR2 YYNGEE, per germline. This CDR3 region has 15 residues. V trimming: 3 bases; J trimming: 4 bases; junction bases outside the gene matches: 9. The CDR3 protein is CASSGGGGQFTEAFF. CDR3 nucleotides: TGTGCCAGCAGCGGAGGAGGGGGACAGTTCACTGAAGCTTTCTTT.